This T cell receptor (beta chain) appears in the sequencing data of a study of cytomegalovirus exposure and HLA in healthy donors. Study conclusions and caveats: In an earlier analysis, most TCR beta V segments were productive about 87% or about 30% of the time.

This clone was seen a few times. The antigen remains unidentified. Germline CDR1 and CDR2: SNHLY and FYNNEI. This CDR3 contains 14 residues. V lost 7 bases to trimming and J lost 2 bases; unmatched junction nucleotides: 2. The PCR contained 60 Vbeta and 13 Jbeta primers. Per the original data handling: A later analysis counted approximately 80 million unique TCR beta chains, about 10 million shared. Clones were read by immunoSEQ multiplex PCR, and TCRdb kept only the in-frame ones, dropping some. The V and J calls and the clone size are those of that table, but D and trimming were determined from the DNA. The sample includes more than 95,000 clones, around three quarters of them seen just once.

The receptor was derived from a woman aged 18-29 years in good health and CMV-seropositive. Sample: PBMCs. This sequence joins TRBV2 and TRBJ1-2, with TRBD1 identical over 12 bases. CDR3 sequence: CASTGTGGNYGYTF. The CDR3 region has the DNA TGTGCCAGCACCGGGACAGGGGGCAACTATGGCTACACCTTC.